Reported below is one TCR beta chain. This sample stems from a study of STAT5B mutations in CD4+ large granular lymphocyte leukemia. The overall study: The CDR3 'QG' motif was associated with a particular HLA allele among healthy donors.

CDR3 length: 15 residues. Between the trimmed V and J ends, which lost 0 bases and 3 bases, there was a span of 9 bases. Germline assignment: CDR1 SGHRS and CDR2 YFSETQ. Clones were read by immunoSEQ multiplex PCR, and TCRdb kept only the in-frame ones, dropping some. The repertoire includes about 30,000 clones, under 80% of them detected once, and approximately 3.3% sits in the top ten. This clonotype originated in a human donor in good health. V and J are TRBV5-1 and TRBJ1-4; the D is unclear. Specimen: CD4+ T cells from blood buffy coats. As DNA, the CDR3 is TGCGCCAGCAGCTTGGCCGCGACGGCTAATGAAAAACTGTTTTTT. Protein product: CASSLAATANEKLFF.